Listed below are T cell receptor beta chains from one sample, sequenced in a study of shared clonotypes between healthy human individuals. Assay: immunoSEQ multiplex PCR; the TCRdb copy retains only in-frame clones and omits some. The sample holds some 2,500,000 clones; roughly 92% are singletons and the top ten take 0.3% to 0.45%. The sample consisted of naive CD4+ T cells from PBMCs. The receptors stem from a young man in good health. Some clones in this sample may be carry-over from other donors' samples. Both conserved end residues are part of each CDR3. The order of the fields is J gene, V gene, D gene, clone size, CDR3 protein, CDR3 DNA. The D gene is left open where the match is weak. Where a row states a size, it is once, few, many or the class of an expanded clone; other rows omit it.

j_gene: TRBJ1-1; v_gene: TRBV29-1; d_gene: TRBD1; abundance: few; CDR3aa: CSADRGTEAFF; CDR3nt: TGCAGCGCGGACAGGGGAACTGAAGCTTTCTTT
j_gene: TRBJ2-1; v_gene: TRBV18; d_gene: -; abundance: once; CDR3aa: CASSPAAHNEQFF; CDR3nt: TGTGCCAGCTCACCGGCGGCTCACAATGAGCAGTTCTTC
j_gene: TRBJ2-5; v_gene: TRBV7-9; d_gene: -; abundance: -; CDR3aa: CASTLTQYF; CDR3nt: TGTGCCAGCACCCTGACCCAGTACTTC
j_gene: TRBJ1-4; v_gene: TRBV28; d_gene: TRBD1; abundance: -; CDR3aa: CATLSPGQGHEKLFF; CDR3nt: TGTGCCACCCTATCCCCCGGACAGGGTCATGAAAAACTGTTTTTT
j_gene: TRBJ2-3; v_gene: TRBV14; d_gene: -; abundance: -; CDR3aa: CASSSPGITDTQYF; CDR3nt: TGTGCCAGCAGCAGCCCCGGGATCACAGATACGCAGTATTTT
j_gene: TRBJ1-5; v_gene: TRBV7-2; d_gene: -; abundance: -; CDR3aa: CASSLGGGNQPQHF; CDR3nt: TGTGCCAGCAGCTTGGGGGGCGGCAATCAGCCCCAGCATTTT
j_gene: TRBJ2-7; v_gene: TRBV7-9; d_gene: -; abundance: -; CDR3aa: CASSPGGYGEQYF; CDR3nt: TGTGCCAGCAGCCCAGGAGGGTACGGCGAGCAGTACTTC
j_gene: TRBJ2-2; v_gene: TRBV2; d_gene: -; abundance: -; CDR3aa: CASSVGTGELFF; CDR3nt: TGTGCCAGCAGTGTGGGCACCGGGGAGCTGTTTTTT
j_gene: TRBJ1-4; v_gene: TRBV29-1; d_gene: TRBD1; abundance: once; CDR3aa: CSALWTGGTNEKLFF; CDR3nt: TGCAGCGCTCTATGGACAGGGGGGACTAATGAAAAACTGTTTTTT
j_gene: TRBJ2-1; v_gene: TRBV5-1; d_gene: TRBD2; abundance: -; CDR3aa: CASSLPVTSGEDEQFF; CDR3nt: TGCGCCAGCAGCTTGCCCGTGACTAGCGGTGAAGATGAGCAGTTCTTC
j_gene: TRBJ1-5; v_gene: TRBV6-1; d_gene: -; abundance: few; CDR3aa: CASVRRGQPQHF; CDR3nt: TGTGCCAGCGTCCGAAGGGGTCAGCCCCAGCATTTT
j_gene: TRBJ2-1; v_gene: TRBV28; d_gene: -; abundance: -; CDR3aa: CASTLFRIGEQFF; CDR3nt: TGTGCCAGCACGCTATTTCGAATCGGTGAGCAGTTCTTC
j_gene: TRBJ2-5; v_gene: TRBV5-1; d_gene: -; abundance: -; CDR3aa: CASSLEGAGQETQYF; CDR3nt: TGCGCCAGCAGCTTGGAGGGCGCAGGGCAAGAGACCCAGTACTTC
j_gene: TRBJ2-6; v_gene: TRBV27; d_gene: -; abundance: -; CDR3aa: CASSLLSGANVLTF; CDR3nt: TGTGCCAGCAGTTTACTGTCTGGGGCCAACGTCCTGACTTTC
j_gene: TRBJ2-1; v_gene: TRBV4-3; d_gene: TRBD2; abundance: -; CDR3aa: CASSQDGSGEGPYNEQFF; CDR3nt: TGCGCCAGCAGCCAAGACGGCTCGGGGGAGGGCCCCTACAATGAGCAGTTCTTC
j_gene: TRBJ1-1; v_gene: TRBV6-5; d_gene: -; abundance: few; CDR3aa: CASSRAGEAGAFF; CDR3nt: TGTGCCAGCAGTCGTGCGGGCGAGGCGGGGGCTTTCTTT
j_gene: TRBJ2-1; v_gene: TRBV11-3; d_gene: TRBD2; abundance: -; CDR3aa: CASSPGRHPGNEQFF; CDR3nt: TGTGCCAGCAGCCCCGGGAGGCATCCGGGCAATGAGCAGTTCTTC
j_gene: TRBJ1-1; v_gene: TRBV29-1; d_gene: -; abundance: -; CDR3aa: CSALIRGTLAGAFF; CDR3nt: TGCAGCGCTTTAATCAGGGGCACCCTAGCTGGAGCTTTCTTT
j_gene: TRBJ2-7; v_gene: TRBV7-8; d_gene: -; abundance: once; CDR3aa: CASSSPLGSKSF; CDR3nt: TGTGCCAGCAGCTCCCCGCTGGGGAGTAAATCTTTC
j_gene: TRBJ1-1; v_gene: TRBV10-2; d_gene: -; abundance: -; CDR3aa: CASRLGQGRANTEAFF; CDR3nt: TGCGCCAGCCGCCTGGGGCAGGGGCGAGCGAACACTGAAGCTTTCTTT
j_gene: TRBJ2-7; v_gene: TRBV5-1; d_gene: -; abundance: -; CDR3aa: CASSLVQGYTYEQYF; CDR3nt: TGCGCCAGCAGCTTGGTTCAAGGATATACCTACGAGCAGTACTTC
j_gene: TRBJ2-3; v_gene: TRBV2; d_gene: TRBD2; abundance: -; CDR3aa: CASSEAGVGELAGEKDTQYF; CDR3nt: TGTGCCAGCAGTGAAGCTGGAGTCGGTGAACTAGCGGGAGAGAAAGATACGCAGTATTTT
j_gene: TRBJ2-7; v_gene: TRBV7-9; d_gene: -; abundance: -; CDR3aa: CASSVRGHSYEQYF; CDR3nt: TGTGCCAGCAGCGTAAGAGGCCATTCCTACGAGCAGTACTTC
j_gene: TRBJ2-7; v_gene: TRBV5-1; d_gene: -; abundance: -; CDR3aa: CASSLGTIPYEQYF; CDR3nt: TGCGCCAGCAGCTTGGGGACGATTCCCTACGAGCAGTACTTC
j_gene: TRBJ2-7; v_gene: TRBV6-1; d_gene: TRBD1; abundance: -; CDR3aa: CASSGDSVSYEQYF; CDR3nt: TGTGCCAGCAGTGGGGACAGTGTCTCCTACGAGCAGTACTTC
j_gene: TRBJ1-4; v_gene: TRBV2; d_gene: -; abundance: -; CDR3aa: CASSSTDEKLFF; CDR3nt: TGTGCCAGCAGTTCAACAGATGAAAAACTGTTTTTT
j_gene: TRBJ2-3; v_gene: TRBV28; d_gene: -; abundance: -; CDR3aa: CASSWAGATDTQYF; CDR3nt: TGTGCCAGCAGTTGGGCAGGGGCCACAGATACGCAGTATTTT
j_gene: TRBJ1-2; v_gene: TRBV6-4; d_gene: -; abundance: -; CDR3aa: CASRTAGHPNYGYTF; CDR3nt: TGTGCCAGCAGGACAGCGGGACACCCTAACTATGGCTACACCTTC
j_gene: TRBJ2-5; v_gene: TRBV9; d_gene: TRBD2; abundance: -; CDR3aa: CASSSLSGTSGPQETQYF; CDR3nt: TGTGCCAGCAGCTCCCTTTCCGGGACTAGCGGGCCACAAGAGACCCAGTACTTC
j_gene: TRBJ1-1; v_gene: TRBV29-1; d_gene: -; abundance: few; CDR3aa: CSVEKGSGGVAFF; CDR3nt: TGCAGCGTTGAAAAAGGGTCCGGCGGTGTAGCTTTCTTT
j_gene: TRBJ2-7; v_gene: TRBV6-5; d_gene: -; abundance: -; CDR3aa: CASRGLNYEQYF; CDR3nt: TGTGCCAGCAGGGGACTGAACTACGAGCAGTACTTC
j_gene: TRBJ2-7; v_gene: TRBV19; d_gene: TRBD1; abundance: -; CDR3aa: CASSPGTGTFYEQYF; CDR3nt: TGTGCCAGTAGTCCCGGGACAGGGACTTTCTACGAGCAGTACTTC
j_gene: TRBJ1-5; v_gene: TRBV27; d_gene: -; abundance: -; CDR3aa: CASSFYPAEPQHF; CDR3nt: TGTGCCAGCAGTTTTTATCCCGCCGAGCCCCAGCATTTT
j_gene: TRBJ1-1; v_gene: TRBV5-6; d_gene: -; abundance: -; CDR3aa: CASSLEGMGNTEAFF; CDR3nt: TGTGCCAGCAGCTTGGAAGGGATGGGCAACACTGAAGCTTTCTTT